This T cell receptor beta chain came from a study of blood T cell repertoires in COVID-19 (TCRdb year 2020). For context, the study as a whole: The collaborator samples originated in the United States, Italy and Spain and spanned the acute and convalescent phases of COVID-19. The prospective study material was composed of cDNA or gDNA derived from T cells, B-cell-depleted T cells, or PBMCs. The dataset comprised deeply sampled blood TCRbeta repertoires from subjects exposed to, actively infected with, or recovered from COVID-19. The repertoires were made available in a free public database intended to serve as a resource for research on the immune response to SARS-CoV-2. Samples were obtained from the ongoing ImmuneRACE study (first 160 participants) and from 1,254 subjects provided by 6 global collaborators. Nearly every sample came with metadata listing a de-identified subject ID, COVID-19 status, age in years and sex. Where available, HLA class I and class II types were taken from metadata supplied by the sample provider and were not determined by assay-based typing. What the research found in general, with its limitations: The quantity of clinical and demographic metadata differed by source and by participant and was supplied without curation.

The CDR3 spans 14 residues, from the cysteine through the phenylalanine. CDR3 DNA only is kept here, 42 bases in frame from base 1. Per the germline V gene, SGDLS is the CDR1 and YYNGEE is the CDR2. The junction carries 8 bases between V and J, which are trimmed by 1 base and 2 bases respectively. TCRbeta CDR3 regions were amplified from genomic DNA using the immunoSEQ Assay, a bias-controlled multiplex PCR. Processing in the source paper ran as follows. The number of nucleated cells in each sample was estimated by amplification of reference gene primers within the assay. To quantify the absolute abundance of each unique TCRbeta CDR3 rearrangement, sequence reads were collapsed and filtered. For each sample, productive Simpson clonality was calculated as the square root of Simpson's diversity index across productive rearrangements. The table was pulled from immuneACCESS by TCRdb, which kept in-frame rearrangements only. Such tables lose some clones; where checked, under half of the loss comes from unresolved V genes, and the rest has no known cause. V and J calls plus clone size are reproduced from that table; the DNA served to infer D and trimming. This sample comprises approximately 500,000 clones, 88% of them detected only once. Less than 2% of the sample comes from the top ten.

Participants in the prospective study were aged about 18 to 95 years, lived in 20 to 30 United States geographic areas, and enrolled through a virtual design. In the prospective study, cohorts were assigned on the basis of participant-reported clinical history obtained from a screening survey and a study questionnaire. Recovered participants in ImmuneRACE Cohort 3 were defined by two consecutive negative NP/OP PCR tests, clearance by a healthcare professional, or resolution of symptoms. Each participant in the prospective study had whole blood, serum and a nasopharyngeal or oropharyngeal swab collected by mobile phlebotomists. Over a roughly two-month period, participants in the prospective study had the option of providing additional blood draws and questionnaires. Before DNA extraction, prospective study blood samples were shipped either frozen or at room temperature. Turning to this clone: The antigen it binds to is not known. It has no much larger one-base neighbor in the sample; base qualities were not kept.

The sequence joins TRBV9 to TRBJ2-3; the D gene assignment is ambiguous. Sequences were obtained from PBMCs or T cells enriched from blood (not recorded which). The TCR originated in a woman aged 35 to 49 who had recovered from COVID-19. In nucleotide form, the sequence is TGTGCCAGCAGCGTAACGTCGGTCACAGATACGCAGTATTTT. Its amino acids are CASSVTSVTDTQYF. Where the CDR3 stops, the reference TRBV9 and TRBJ2-3 genes take over; the full variable domain is DSGVTQTPKHLITATGQRVTLRCSPRSGDLSVYWYQQSLDQGLQFLIQYYNGEERAKGNILERFSAQQFPDLHSELNLSSLELGDSALYFCASSVTSVTDTQYFGPGTRLTVL.